The sequence of this T cell receptor (beta chain) was determined in a study of glioma-infiltrating T cells. The CDR3 length is 14 residues. CDR1 is MRHNA, CDR2 SNTAGT, per germline. Trimming removed 3 bases from V and 6 bases from J, with 13 bases in between. Amplification of TCR alpha and beta CDR3 regions from RNA used iRepertoire nested multiplex PCR. MiXCR was run by TCRdb on the multiplex PCR reads, yielding one entry per CDR3 protein. Among roughly 190,000 distinct CDR3 sequences listed, over 25% were seen once. This clonotype has a count of ten or more. The receptor comes from a human donor with low-grade glioma or glioblastoma, undergoing nonglioma brain surgery, or in good health (not recorded which). The chain uses TRBV6-4 and TRBJ2-3; possibly TRBD2 for D (5 bases). The sequenced sample was glioma tissue, nonneoplastic brain tissue, or PBMCs (not recorded which). The DNA of the CDR3 is TGTGCCAGCAGTGAGTCAACCGGGGAGGATACGCAGTATTTT. Translating it yields CASSESTGEDTQYF.